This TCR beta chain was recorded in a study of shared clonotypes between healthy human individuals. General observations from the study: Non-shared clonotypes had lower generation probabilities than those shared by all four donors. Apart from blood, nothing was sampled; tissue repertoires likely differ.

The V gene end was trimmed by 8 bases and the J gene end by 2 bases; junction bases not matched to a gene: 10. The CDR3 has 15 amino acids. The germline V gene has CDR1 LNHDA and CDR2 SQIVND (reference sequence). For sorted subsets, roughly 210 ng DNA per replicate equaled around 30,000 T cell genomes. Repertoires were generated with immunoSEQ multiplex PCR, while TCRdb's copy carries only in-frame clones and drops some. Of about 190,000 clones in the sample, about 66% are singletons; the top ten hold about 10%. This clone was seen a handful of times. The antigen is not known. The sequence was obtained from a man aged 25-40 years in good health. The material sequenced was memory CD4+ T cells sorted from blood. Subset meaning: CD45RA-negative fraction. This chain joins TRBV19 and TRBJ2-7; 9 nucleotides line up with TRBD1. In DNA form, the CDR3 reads TGTGCCAGTGGGATGAGGACAGGGGTCGCCTACGAGCAGTACTTC. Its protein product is CASGMRTGVAYEQYF.